This T cell receptor beta chain was captured by sequencing in a study of CD8+ T cells in alopecia areata. General observations from the study: It was lesional scalp, especially alopecia totalis/universalis, that showed higher clonality than normal scalp. Significant decreases in scalp clonality and expanded CD8+ clones followed tofacitinib treatment.

The CDR3 sequence is 13 residues long. Trimming took 2 bases from V and 2 from J, leaving 7 bases between them. Germline CDR1 reads MDHEN; CDR2 reads SYDVKM. Isolated RNA was reverse transcribed into cDNA used as the sequencing template. Sequenced by immunoSEQ multiplex PCR; TCRdb stores in-frame clones only, minus some. The sample consists of fewer than 250,000 clones, roughly three fifths of them appearing once. This clone showed up just a few times. Its matching antigen is unknown. The treatment here: oral pan-JAK inhibitor, 5-10 mg twice daily. Collection of lesional scalp punch biopsies and peripheral blood was performed in alopecia areata patients.

The sample here was CD4+ T cells sorted from blood, taken at week 4, from a patient treated with tofacitinib. The sequence was obtained from a human donor with alopecia areata. The gene calls are TRBV28 and TRBJ2-7; D not resolved. In DNA, the CDR3 is TGTGCCAGCAGTTTACTCTTTCCCTACGAGCAGTACTTC. This sequence encodes CASSLLFPYEQYF.